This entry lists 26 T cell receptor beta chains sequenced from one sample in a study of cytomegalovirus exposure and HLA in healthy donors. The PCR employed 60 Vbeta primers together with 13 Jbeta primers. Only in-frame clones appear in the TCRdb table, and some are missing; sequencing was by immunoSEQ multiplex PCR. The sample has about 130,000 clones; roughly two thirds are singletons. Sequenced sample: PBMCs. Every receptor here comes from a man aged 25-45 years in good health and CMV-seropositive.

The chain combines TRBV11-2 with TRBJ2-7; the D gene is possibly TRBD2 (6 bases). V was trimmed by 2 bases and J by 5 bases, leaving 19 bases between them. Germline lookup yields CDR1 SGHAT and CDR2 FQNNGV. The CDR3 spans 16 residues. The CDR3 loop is CASSLFNRGKPHEQYF. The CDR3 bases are TGTGCCAGCAGCTTATTCAATCGCGGGAAGCCCCACGAGCAGTACTTC.

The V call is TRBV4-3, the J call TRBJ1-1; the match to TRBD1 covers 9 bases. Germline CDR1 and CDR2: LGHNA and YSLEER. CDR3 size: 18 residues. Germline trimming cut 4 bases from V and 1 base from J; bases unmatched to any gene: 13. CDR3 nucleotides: TGCGCCAGCAGCCGGGTACCCGGGACAGGGAGAGAGAACACTGAAGCTTTCTTT. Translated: CASSRVPGTGRENTEAFF.

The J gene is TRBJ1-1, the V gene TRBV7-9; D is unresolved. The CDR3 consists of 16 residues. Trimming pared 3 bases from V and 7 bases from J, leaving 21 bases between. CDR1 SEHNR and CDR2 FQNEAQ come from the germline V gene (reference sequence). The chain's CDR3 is CASSFGPHRPSLEAFF. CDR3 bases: TGTGCCAGCAGCTTCGGTCCTCACCGGCCTAGTCTTGAAGCTTTCTTT.

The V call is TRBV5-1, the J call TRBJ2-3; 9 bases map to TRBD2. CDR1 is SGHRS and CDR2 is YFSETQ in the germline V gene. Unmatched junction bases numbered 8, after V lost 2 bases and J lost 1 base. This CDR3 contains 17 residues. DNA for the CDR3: TGCGCCAGCAGCTTCGGTTCTAGCGGGACTGGCACAGATACGCAGTATTTT. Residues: CASSFGSSGTGTDTQYF.

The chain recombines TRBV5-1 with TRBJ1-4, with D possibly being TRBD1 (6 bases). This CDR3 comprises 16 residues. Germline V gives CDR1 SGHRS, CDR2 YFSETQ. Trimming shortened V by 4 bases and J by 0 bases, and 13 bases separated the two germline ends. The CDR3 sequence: CASSRLQGSTNEKLFF. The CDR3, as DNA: TGCGCCAGCAGCCGCTTACAGGGATCAACTAATGAAAAACTGTTTTTT.

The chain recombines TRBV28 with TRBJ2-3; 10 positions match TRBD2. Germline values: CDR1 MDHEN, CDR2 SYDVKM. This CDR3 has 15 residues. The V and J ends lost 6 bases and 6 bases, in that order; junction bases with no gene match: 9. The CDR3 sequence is CASSSLAGYPDTQYF. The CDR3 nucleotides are TGTGCCAGCAGCTCACTAGCGGGATATCCGGATACGCAGTATTTT.

CDR3 in DNA: TGTGCCAGCAGTTTAGTGGGGGGGCTGGTCCACGAGCAGTACTTC. It specifies CASSLVGGLVHEQYF. This chain joins TRBV27 and TRBJ2-7; TRBD2 is a possible D gene (7 bases). V was pared by 2 bases and J by 5 bases, with 16 bases between. This CDR3 contains 15 residues. Germline V gene sequence: CDR1 MNHEY, CDR2 SMNVEV (reference sequence).

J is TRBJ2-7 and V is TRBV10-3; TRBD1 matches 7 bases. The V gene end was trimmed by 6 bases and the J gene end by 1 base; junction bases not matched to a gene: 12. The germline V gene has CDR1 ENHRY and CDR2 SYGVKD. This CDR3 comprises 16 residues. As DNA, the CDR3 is TGTGCCATCAGCGTCCGCGCCGGGACAGAATCCTACGAGCAGTACTTC. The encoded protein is CAISVRAGTESYEQYF.

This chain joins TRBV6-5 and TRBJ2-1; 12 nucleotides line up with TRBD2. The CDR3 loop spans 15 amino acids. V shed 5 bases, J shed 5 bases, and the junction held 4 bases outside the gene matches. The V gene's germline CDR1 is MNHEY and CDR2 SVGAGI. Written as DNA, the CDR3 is TGTGCCAGCAGTCACCTAGCGGGAGGGCACAATGAGCAGTTCTTC. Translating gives CASSHLAGGHNEQFF.

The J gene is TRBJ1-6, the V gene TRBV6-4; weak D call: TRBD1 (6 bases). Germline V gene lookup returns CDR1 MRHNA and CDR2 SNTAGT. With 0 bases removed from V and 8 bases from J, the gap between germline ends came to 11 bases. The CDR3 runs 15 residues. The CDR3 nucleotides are TGTGCCAGCAGTGACTCGAGAGGGGGGGATTCACCCCTCCACTTT. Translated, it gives CASSDSRGGDSPLHF.

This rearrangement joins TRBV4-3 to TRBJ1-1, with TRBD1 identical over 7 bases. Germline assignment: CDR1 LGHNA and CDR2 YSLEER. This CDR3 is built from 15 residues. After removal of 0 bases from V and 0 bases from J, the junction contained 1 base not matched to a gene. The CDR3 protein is CASSQDRGMNTEAFF. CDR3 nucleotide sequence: TGCGCCAGCAGCCAAGACAGGGGGATGAACACTGAAGCTTTCTTT.

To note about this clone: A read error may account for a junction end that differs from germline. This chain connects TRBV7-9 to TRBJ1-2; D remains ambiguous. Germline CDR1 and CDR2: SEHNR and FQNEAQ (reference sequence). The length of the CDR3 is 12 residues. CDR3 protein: CSSSRGENGYTF. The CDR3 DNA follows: TGTTCCAGCAGCCGCGGGGAAAATGGCTACACCTTC.

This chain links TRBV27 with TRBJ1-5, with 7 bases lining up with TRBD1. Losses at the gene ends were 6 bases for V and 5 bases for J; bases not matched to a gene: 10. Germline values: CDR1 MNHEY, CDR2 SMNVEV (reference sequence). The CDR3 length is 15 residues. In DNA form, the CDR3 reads TGTGCCAGCAGCCCAGGGACAGACTACTATCAGCCCCAGCATTTT. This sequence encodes CASSPGTDYYQPQHF.

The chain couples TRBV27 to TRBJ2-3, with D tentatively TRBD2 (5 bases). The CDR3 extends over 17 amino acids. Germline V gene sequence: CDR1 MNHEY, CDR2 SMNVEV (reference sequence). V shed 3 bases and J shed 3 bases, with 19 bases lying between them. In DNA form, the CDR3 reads TGTGCCAGCAGTTTTAGAGCGCTAGCTCGAGGTACAGATACGCAGTATTTT. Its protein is CASSFRALARGTDTQYF.

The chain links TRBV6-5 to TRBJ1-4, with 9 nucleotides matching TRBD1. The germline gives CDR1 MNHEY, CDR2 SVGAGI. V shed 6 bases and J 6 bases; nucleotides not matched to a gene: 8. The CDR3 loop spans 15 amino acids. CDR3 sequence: CASRLQGALDEKLFF. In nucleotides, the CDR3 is TGTGCCAGCAGATTACAGGGGGCGTTAGATGAAAAACTGTTTTTT.

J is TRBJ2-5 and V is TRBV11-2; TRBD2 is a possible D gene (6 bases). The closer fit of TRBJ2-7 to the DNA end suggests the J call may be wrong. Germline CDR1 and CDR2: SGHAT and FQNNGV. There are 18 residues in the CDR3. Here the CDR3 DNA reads TGTGCCAGCAGCTTAGCCCCTCGGGACTTCCAAGGGACCTACGAGCAGTACTTC. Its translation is CASSLAPRDFQGTYEQYF.

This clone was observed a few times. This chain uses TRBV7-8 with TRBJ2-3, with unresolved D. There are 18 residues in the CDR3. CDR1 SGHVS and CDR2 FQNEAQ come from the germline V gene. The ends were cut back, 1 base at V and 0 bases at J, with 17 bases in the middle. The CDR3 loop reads CASSLGLLQPQSTDTQYF. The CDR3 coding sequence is TGTGCCAGCAGCTTAGGCCTCTTACAGCCACAGAGCACAGATACGCAGTATTTT.

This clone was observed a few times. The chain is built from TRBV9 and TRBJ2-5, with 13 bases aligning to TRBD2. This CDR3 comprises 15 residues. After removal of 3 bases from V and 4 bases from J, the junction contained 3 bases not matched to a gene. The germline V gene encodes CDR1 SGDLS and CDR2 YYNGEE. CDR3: CASSGTSGSVETQYF. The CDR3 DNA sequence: TGTGCCAGCAGCGGGACTAGCGGGAGTGTAGAGACCCAGTACTTC.

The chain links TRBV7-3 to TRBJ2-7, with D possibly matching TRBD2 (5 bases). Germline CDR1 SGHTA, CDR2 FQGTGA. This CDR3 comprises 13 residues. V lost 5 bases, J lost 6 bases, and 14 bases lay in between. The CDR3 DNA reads TGTGCCAGCAGCGCCTCGGGAAGACGCGAGCAGTACTTC. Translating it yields CASSASGRREQYF.

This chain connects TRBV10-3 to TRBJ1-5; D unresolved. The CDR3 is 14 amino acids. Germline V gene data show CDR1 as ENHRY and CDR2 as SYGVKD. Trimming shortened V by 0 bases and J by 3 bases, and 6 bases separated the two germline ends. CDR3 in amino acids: CAISESDFNQPQHF. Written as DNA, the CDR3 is TGTGCCATCAGTGAGTCGGACTTCAATCAGCCCCAGCATTTT.

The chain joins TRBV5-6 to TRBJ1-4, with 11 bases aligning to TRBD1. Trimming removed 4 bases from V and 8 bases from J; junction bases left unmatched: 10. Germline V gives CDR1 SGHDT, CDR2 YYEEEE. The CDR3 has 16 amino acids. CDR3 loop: CASSTDRGRLSEKLFF. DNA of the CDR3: TGTGCCAGCAGCACGGACAGGGGGCGTTTGAGCGAAAAACTGTTTTTT.

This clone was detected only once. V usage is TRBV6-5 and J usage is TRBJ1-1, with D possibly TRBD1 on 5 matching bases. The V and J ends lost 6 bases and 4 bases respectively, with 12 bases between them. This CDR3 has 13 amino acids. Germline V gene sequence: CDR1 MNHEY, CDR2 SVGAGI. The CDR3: CASRRLGGTEAFF. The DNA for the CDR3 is TGTGCCAGCAGAAGGCTGGGGGGCACTGAAGCTTTCTTT.

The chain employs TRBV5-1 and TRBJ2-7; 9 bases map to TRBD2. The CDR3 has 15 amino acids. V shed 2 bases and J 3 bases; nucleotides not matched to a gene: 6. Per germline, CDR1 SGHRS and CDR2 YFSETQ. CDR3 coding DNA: TGCGCCAGCAGCTTACTAGCGGGTCCAGACTACGAGCAGTACTTC. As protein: CASSLLAGPDYEQYF. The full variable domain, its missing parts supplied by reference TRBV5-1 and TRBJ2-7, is KAGVTQTPRYLIKTRGQQVTLSCSPISGHRSVSWYQQTPGQGLQFLFEYFSETQRNKGNFPGRFSGRQFSNSRSEMNVSTLELGDSALYLCASSLLAGPDYEQYFGPGTRLTVT.

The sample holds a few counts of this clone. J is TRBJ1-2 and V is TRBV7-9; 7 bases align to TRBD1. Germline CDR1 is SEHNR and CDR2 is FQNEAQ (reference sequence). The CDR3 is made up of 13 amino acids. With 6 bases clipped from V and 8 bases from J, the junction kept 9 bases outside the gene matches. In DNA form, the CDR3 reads TGTGCCAGCAGAAAACGACAGGGCGGCGGCTACACCTTC. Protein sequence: CASRKRQGGGYTF.

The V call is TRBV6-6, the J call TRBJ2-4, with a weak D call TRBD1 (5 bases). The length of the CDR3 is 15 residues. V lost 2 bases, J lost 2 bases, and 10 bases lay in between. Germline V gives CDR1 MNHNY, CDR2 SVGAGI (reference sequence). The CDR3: CASSYSQGTKNIQYF. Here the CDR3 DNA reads TGTGCCAGCAGTTACAGCCAGGGAACCAAAAACATTCAGTACTTC.

CDR3 sequence: CASQGTFLIGELFF. The CDR3 DNA sequence: TGTGCCAGCCAGGGGACGTTTTTAATCGGGGAGCTGTTTTTT. V and J are TRBV6-1 and TRBJ2-2; D perhaps matches TRBD1 (6 bases). Germline-derived CDR1 and CDR2 are MNHNS and SASEGT. The CDR3 sequence is 14 residues long. The ends were cut back, 8 bases at V and 7 bases at J, with 17 bases in the middle.